These T cell receptor beta chains were read from a single sample in a study of cytomegalovirus exposure and HLA in healthy donors. Measured with immunoSEQ multiplex PCR; TCRdb has only the in-frame clones, and not every one. The sample shows about 200,000 clones, around three quarters of them seen only once. Sequenced sample: PBMCs. The receptors shown here come from a man aged 25-45 years in good health and CMV-seronegative. Each CDR3 is given with its conserved first and last residue. D genes are given only for firm matches. Only some rows state a clone size, as once, few, many or a class for expanded clones.

J gene,clone size,CDR3 length,D gene,V gene,CDR3 protein,CDR3 DNA
TRBJ2-7,once,17,TRBD2,TRBV7-8,CASRARGSGRLSYEQYF,TGTGCCAGCAGGGCCCGAGGTAGCGGGAGGCTTTCCTACGAGCAGTACTTC
TRBJ2-7,NA,15,TRBD2,TRBV28,CASSLGEGRTYEQYF,TGTGCCAGCAGTTTAGGGGAGGGCCGCACTTACGAGCAGTACTTC
TRBJ2-7,NA,14,TRBD2,TRBV5-1,CASSLDGGAYEQYF,TGCGCCAGCAGCTTGGACGGGGGGGCCTACGAGCAGTACTTC
TRBJ1-5,medium-sized,15,NA,TRBV7-9,CASSSTGNPRQPQHF,TGTGCCAGCAGCTCAACAGGGAACCCTCGGCAGCCCCAGCATTTT
TRBJ2-2,NA,15,NA,TRBV6-6,CASSYSSTYTGELFF,TGTGCCAGCAGTTACTCGAGTACCTACACCGGGGAGCTGTTTTTT
TRBJ2-4,NA,17,TRBD2,TRBV14,CASSPVGGSWAKNIQYF,TGTGCCAGCAGCCCTGTCGGCGGGAGCTGGGCCAAAAACATTCAGTACTTC
TRBJ2-5,NA,15,NA,TRBV21-1,CASSKADSEQETQYF,TGTGCCAGCAGCAAAGCCGACAGCGAACAAGAGACCCAGTACTTC
TRBJ2-1,NA,11,NA,TRBV2,CASSSFNEQFF,TGTGCCAGCAGTAGCTTCAATGAGCAGTTCTTC
TRBJ2-5,few,14,TRBD2,TRBV10-3,CAISGTSGQETQYF,TGTGCCATCAGCGGGACTAGCGGGCAAGAGACCCAGTACTTC
TRBJ1-1,NA,14,NA,TRBV30,CAWSPGQMNTEAFF,TGTGCCTGGAGTCCGGGACAAATGAACACTGAAGCTTTCTTT
TRBJ1-1,NA,17,TRBD1,TRBV27,CASSSHQTGGMNTEAFF,TGTGCCAGCAGTTCCCATCAGACAGGGGGCATGAACACTGAAGCTTTCTTT
TRBJ1-3,NA,15,NA,TRBV30,CAWSVQGTSGNTIYF,TGTGCCTGGAGTGTCCAGGGGACGTCCGGAAACACCATATATTTT
TRBJ1-2,NA,14,TRBD1,TRBV19,CASSQTGTAYGYTF,TGTGCCAGTAGTCAAACCGGGACAGCCTATGGCTACACCTTC
TRBJ2-7,NA,13,TRBD1,TRBV6-5,CASSYTGQGWEYF,TGTGCCAGCAGTTACACGGGACAGGGGTGGGAGTACTTC
TRBJ2-1,NA,14,TRBD2,TRBV5-6,CASSLPSGSNEQFF,TGTGCCAGCAGCTTGCCTAGCGGAAGCAATGAGCAGTTCTTC
TRBJ2-5,NA,18,TRBD1,TRBV9,CASSVSGGTGGAQETQYF,TGTGCCAGCAGCGTAAGCGGGGGGACAGGGGGGGCCCAAGAGACCCAGTACTTC
TRBJ2-3,few,11,NA,TRBV7-2,CASSYKDTQYF,TGTGCCAGCAGCTACAAGGATACGCAGTATTTT
TRBJ1-1,once,12,NA,TRBV5-1,CASSQEGTEAFF,TGCGCCAGCAGCCAGGAGGGGACTGAAGCTTTCTTT
TRBJ2-7,once,12,NA,TRBV7-9,CASSLEPSEQYF,TGTGCCAGCAGCTTAGAGCCTTCCGAGCAGTACTTC
TRBJ2-7,NA,16,NA,TRBV11-2,CASTPPPGRTGYEQYF,TGTGCCAGCACTCCCCCGCCGGGGAGGACGGGCTACGAGCAGTACTTC
TRBJ1-2,NA,14,NA,TRBV6-5,CASSYFRQGYGYTF,TGTGCCAGCAGTTACTTTCGGCAGGGCTATGGCTACACCTTC
TRBJ1-1,NA,16,TRBD1,TRBV30,CAWSAWGTDLNTEAFF,TGTGCCTGGAGTGCATGGGGGACAGACCTGAACACTGAAGCTTTCTTT
TRBJ2-1,NA,15,TRBD1,TRBV5-5,CASSPDRARVGEQFF,TGTGCCAGCAGCCCGGACAGGGCGAGGGTCGGTGAGCAGTTCTTC
TRBJ2-5,once,15,TRBD2,TRBV5-6,CASSPRLAAQETQYF,TGTGCCAGCAGCCCTCGACTAGCAGCCCAAGAGACCCAGTACTTC
TRBJ2-2,once,14,NA,TRBV2,CASSDLSSFRELFF,TGTGCCAGCAGTGACCTTAGTAGCTTCAGGGAGCTGTTTTTT
TRBJ1-1,NA,14,NA,TRBV6-6,CASSYRGTNTEAFF,TGTGCCAGCAGTTACCGAGGTACGAACACTGAAGCTTTCTTT
TRBJ2-3,NA,18,NA,TRBV7-3,CASSLRGTRGASTDTQYF,TGTGCCAGCAGCTTGCGGGGAACGAGGGGTGCTAGCACAGATACGCAGTATTTT
TRBJ2-5,NA,13,NA,TRBV6-5,CASSPLVSETQYF,TGTGCCAGCAGCCCACTAGTATCAGAGACCCAGTACTTC
TRBJ1-1,NA,13,NA,TRBV6-1,CASSATGNTEAFF,TGTGCCAGCAGCGCCACAGGGAACACTGAAGCTTTCTTT
TRBJ1-2,NA,14,NA,TRBV9,CASSQSTETYGYTF,TGTGCCAGCAGCCAATCGACAGAGACCTATGGCTACACCTTC
TRBJ2-1,NA,15,NA,TRBV18,CASSPRTGELGEQFF,TGTGCCAGCTCACCACGAACGGGAGAATTGGGTGAGCAGTTCTTC
TRBJ2-7,NA,14,NA,TRBV14,CASSPPESRWEQYF,TGTGCCAGCAGCCCCCCAGAATCCCGCTGGGAGCAGTACTTC
TRBJ2-7,once,14,TRBD2,TRBV7-9,CASNLAGDSYEQYF,TGTGCCAGCAACCTAGCGGGTGACAGTTACGAGCAGTACTTC
TRBJ2-7,NA,14,TRBD2,TRBV5-5,CASSRGGGSYEQYF,TGTGCCAGCAGCCGCGGCGGGGGCTCCTACGAGCAGTACTTC
TRBJ2-3,NA,15,TRBD1,TRBV11-3,CASSAAGTGADTQYF,TGTGCCAGCAGCGCGGCCGGGACAGGGGCAGATACGCAGTATTTT
TRBJ2-7,NA,13,TRBD2,TRBV2,CASSDSGGWEQYF,TGTGCCAGTAGTGATTCCGGGGGGTGGGAGCAGTACTTC
TRBJ2-7,NA,15,TRBD1,TRBV6-6,CASSYSPGGESEQYF,TGTGCCAGCAGTTACTCGCCAGGGGGCGAAAGCGAGCAGTACTTC
TRBJ1-6,once,14,NA,TRBV5-1,CASSFRGSDSPLHF,TGCGCCAGCAGCTTCAGGGGATCGGATTCACCCCTCCACTTT
TRBJ1-4,NA,15,TRBD1,TRBV5-1,CASSATGTGNEKLFF,TGCGCCAGCAGCGCAACCGGGACAGGGAATGAAAAACTGTTTTTT
TRBJ2-7,NA,16,NA,TRBV11-2,CASSLRGRKPSYEQYF,TGTGCCAGCAGCTTAAGAGGCAGAAAACCCTCCTACGAGCAGTACTTC
TRBJ2-7,NA,14,NA,TRBV29-1,CSSWGGTGIGEQYF,TGCAGCTCCTGGGGAGGGACAGGCATCGGTGAGCAGTACTTC
TRBJ2-1,NA,16,TRBD2,TRBV30,CAWSALAASSYNEQFF,TGTGCCTGGAGTGCCCTAGCGGCTAGCTCCTACAATGAGCAGTTCTTC
TRBJ2-1,NA,15,TRBD2,TRBV9,CASSKGGLAGFEQFF,TGTGCCAGCAGCAAAGGGGGACTAGCGGGATTTGAGCAGTTCTTC
TRBJ2-2,NA,14,NA,TRBV7-3,CASSFEMNTGELFF,TGTGCCAGCAGCTTCGAGATGAACACCGGGGAGCTGTTTTTT
TRBJ2-5,NA,16,NA,TRBV9,CASSVASTPIQETQYF,TGTGCCAGCAGCGTAGCTAGCACGCCGATCCAAGAGACCCAGTACTTC
TRBJ1-1,once,13,NA,TRBV19,CASSIQGYTEAFF,TGTGCCAGTAGTATTCAGGGGTACACTGAAGCTTTCTTT
TRBJ2-7,NA,15,TRBD1,TRBV9,CASSVVAGGLSEQYF,TGTGCCAGCAGCGTAGTGGCAGGGGGTCTTTCCGAGCAGTACTTC
TRBJ2-4,NA,17,NA,TRBV5-7,CASSANRASNAKNIQYF,TGTGCCAGCAGCGCTAACAGGGCATCTAACGCCAAAAACATTCAGTACTTC
TRBJ2-7,NA,13,TRBD2,TRBV28,CASRLGFGLAQYF,TGTGCCAGCAGGCTTGGGTTCGGACTAGCGCAGTACTTC
TRBJ1-1,few,13,NA,TRBV7-9,CASSPLMNTEAFF,TGTGCCAGCAGCCCTTTAATGAACACTGAAGCTTTCTTT
TRBJ1-5,NA,14,NA,TRBV5-1,CASSLDQGDQPQHF,TGCGCCAGCAGCTTGGATCAGGGCGATCAGCCCCAGCATTTT
TRBJ2-3,NA,14,TRBD2,TRBV28,CASSPRDYTDTQYF,TGTGCCAGCAGCCCTCGGGACTACACAGATACGCAGTATTTT
TRBJ2-2,NA,14,TRBD2,TRBV7-2,CASSLLAGAGELFF,TGTGCCAGCAGCTTACTAGCGGGAGCCGGGGAGCTGTTTTTT
TRBJ2-4,NA,14,NA,TRBV28,CASRPTGTKNIQYF,TGTGCCAGCAGACCTACCGGGACCAAAAACATTCAGTACTTC
TRBJ2-3,NA,16,NA,TRBV9,CASSVGLSVYTDTQYF,TGTGCCAGCAGCGTAGGTCTTAGCGTATACACAGATACGCAGTATTTT
TRBJ2-7,NA,15,TRBD2,TRBV5-1,CASSDGTSGRYEQYF,TGCGCCAGCAGCGACGGCACTAGCGGGAGGTACGAGCAGTACTTC
TRBJ2-1,few,14,TRBD2,TRBV10-2,CASSELAGGSEQFF,TGCGCCAGCAGTGAGTTAGCGGGAGGAAGTGAGCAGTTCTTC